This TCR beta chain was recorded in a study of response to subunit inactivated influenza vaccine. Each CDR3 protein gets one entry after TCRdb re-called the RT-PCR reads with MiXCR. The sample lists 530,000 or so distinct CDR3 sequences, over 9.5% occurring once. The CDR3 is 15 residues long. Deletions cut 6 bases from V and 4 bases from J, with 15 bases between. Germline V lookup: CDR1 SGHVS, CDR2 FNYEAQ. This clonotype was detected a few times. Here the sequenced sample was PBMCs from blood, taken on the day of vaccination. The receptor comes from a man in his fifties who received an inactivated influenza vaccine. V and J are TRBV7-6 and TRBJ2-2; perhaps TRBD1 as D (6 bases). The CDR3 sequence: CASSFFDRTTGELFF. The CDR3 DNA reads TGTGCCAGCAGTTTTTTCGACAGGACCACCGGGGAGCTGTTTTTT.